The 15 T cell receptor beta chains reported below all come from one sample, sequenced in a study of cytomegalovirus exposure and HLA in healthy donors (dated by TCRdb to about 2017). The library came from the immunoSEQ multiplex PCR assay. The multiplex PCR relied on a mix of 60 forward primers for TCR Vbeta segments and 13 reverse primers for TCR Jbeta segments. TCRdb mirrors the immuneACCESS table, restricted to in-frame sequences. Some clones are absent from its copies; in checked studies, under half trace to an unresolved V gene, and the reason for the others is unknown. The sample has hundreds of thousands of clones on record, approximately 82% of them singletons. The top ten clonotypes cover about 0.58% of the sample. What was sequenced was PBMCs. The receptors shown here come from a woman aged 40 to 55 in good health and CMV-seronegative.

This clone was seen only a few times. J is TRBJ1-1 and V is TRBV10-3; 7 nucleotides line up with TRBD1. After removal of 11 bases from V and 4 bases from J, the junction contained 4 bases not matched to a gene. Germline CDR1 reads ENHRY; CDR2 reads SYGVKD. The CDR3 runs to 11 residues. DNA of the CDR3: TGTGCCGTACAGGGGACCACTGAAGCTTTCTTT. It yields the protein CAVQGTTEAFF.

This clone was picked up a small number of times. Here the CDR3 DNA reads TGCGCCAGCAGTGACGGGGGAAGCGAGACCCAGTACTTC. This codes for CASSDGGSETQYF. The chain is built from TRBV10-1 and TRBJ2-5; D is perhaps TRBD2 (6 bases). The CDR3 has 13 amino acids. CDR1 WNHNN and CDR2 SYGVQD come from the germline V gene (reference sequence). V lost 3 bases, J lost 5 bases, and 10 bases lay in between.

This clone was detected a few times. The chain joins TRBV4-2 to TRBJ1-2; D gene ambiguous. Germline CDR1 reads LGHNA; CDR2 reads YNFKEQ. Trimming shortened V by 1 base and J by 1 base, and 7 bases separated the two germline ends. The CDR3 covers 14 residues. The CDR3 loop reads CASSQVVGNYGYTF. As DNA, the CDR3 is TGTGCCAGCAGCCAAGTCGTCGGTAACTATGGCTACACCTTC.

The chain employs TRBV6-1 and TRBJ2-5; TRBD2 aligns across 8 bases. This CDR3 comprises 14 residues. Germline V lookup: CDR1 MNHNS, CDR2 SASEGT. V lost 8 bases to trimming and J lost 1 base; unmatched junction nucleotides: 6. The CDR3 loop is CASYFAGGQETQYF. The CDR3, as DNA: TGTGCCAGCTACTTCGCGGGGGGCCAAGAGACCCAGTACTTC.

Concerning this clone itself: The same CDR3 can be traced to other DNA sequences in this sample. This chain connects TRBV25-1 to TRBJ2-7; possibly TRBD2 for D (5 bases). V was pared by 8 bases and J by 4 bases, with 9 bases between. CDR1 MGHDK and CDR2 SYGVNS come from the germline V gene. This CDR3 contains 11 residues. The CDR3 loop reads CASSGLYEQYF. CDR3 nucleotides: TGTGCCAGCTCTGGACTGTACGAGCAGTACTTC.

This chain joins TRBV18 and TRBJ1-2, with TRBD1 matching over 11 bases. This CDR3 comprises 15 residues. J was trimmed by 7 bases and V by 0 bases; bases with no gene match: 4. From germline, CDR1 is KGHSH and CDR2 LQKENI. The CDR3 sequence is CASSPPRTGGGGYTF. The CDR3 DNA is TGTGCCAGCTCACCACCGCGGACAGGGGGCGGTGGCTACACCTTC.

A few counts support this clone. This chain links TRBV5-1 with TRBJ2-1; possibly TRBD2 for D (7 bases). V gave up 1 base and J gave up 7 bases, with 18 bases separating them. CDR1 is SGHRS, CDR2 YFSETQ, per germline. This CDR3 contains 16 residues. Here the CDR3 reads CASSLTFGGGGNEQFF. The CDR3 coding sequence is TGCGCCAGCAGCTTGACATTCGGAGGGGGAGGGAATGAGCAGTTCTTC.

This rearrangement joins TRBV27 to TRBJ2-1; 7 bases are a match to TRBD1. V dropped 3 bases and J dropped 9; count of bases not matched to a gene: 5. Germline values: CDR1 MNHEY, CDR2 SMNVEV (reference sequence). The length of the CDR3 is 13 residues. The CDR3 reads CASSFRGSGEQFF. The CDR3 DNA is TGTGCCAGCAGTTTCAGGGGGAGTGGTGAGCAGTTCTTC.

The CDR3 region is CASSLAGLAKEQYF. DNA for the CDR3: TGTGCCAGCAGCTTAGCGGGACTAGCGAAGGAGCAGTACTTC. J is TRBJ2-5 and V is TRBV7-6; 10 bases align to TRBD2. V lost 0 bases and J lost 11; bases outside the gene matches: 6. Germline V gene sequence: CDR1 SGHVS, CDR2 FNYEAQ. The CDR3 loop spans 14 amino acids. Full variable domain (missing parts from reference TRBV7-6 and TRBJ2-5): GAGVSQSPRYKVTKRGQDVALRCDPISGHVSLYWYRQALGQGPEFLTYFNYEAQQDKSGLPNDRFSAERPEGSISTLTIQRTEQRDSAMYRCASSLAGLAKEQYFGPGTRLLVL.

The V call is TRBV19, the J call TRBJ1-1; D gene unclear. Trimming pared 1 base from V and 4 bases from J, leaving 10 bases between. Germline CDR1 LNHDA, CDR2 SQIVND (reference sequence). The CDR3 is 14 amino acids. CDR3 nucleotides: TGTGCCAGTAGTATAGCCCCGTTGAGCACTGAAGCTTTCTTT. It translates to CASSIAPLSTEAFF.

CDR3 nucleotide sequence: TGTGCCAGCAAGGGCAGGGGCCCTGAAGCTTTCTTT. Translation: CASKGRGPEAFF. This chain uses TRBV9 with TRBJ1-1; tentatively, D is TRBD1 (6 bases). The germline V gene has CDR1 SGDLS and CDR2 YYNGEE. CDR3 size: 12 residues. V lost 6 bases to trimming and J lost 6 bases, with 12 bases between them.

The chain joins TRBV27 to TRBJ1-2; TRBD1 might be the D (6 bases). V was trimmed by 4 bases and J by 0 bases, leaving 12 bases between them. CDR1 and CDR2 (germline): MNHEY, SMNVEV (reference sequence). This CDR3 has 15 amino acids. CDR3 residues: CASSSTDSTNYGYTF. In nucleotides, the CDR3 is TGTGCCAGCAGTTCAACGGACAGCACTAACTATGGCTACACCTTC.

V usage is TRBV6-6 and J usage is TRBJ2-7, with 11 bases lining up with TRBD1. CDR1 and CDR2 from the germline V gene are MNHNY and SVGAGI (reference sequence). The trim removed 5 bases at V and 5 bases at J, leaving 8 bases unmatched. CDR3 length: 15 residues. The CDR3 spells CASSPSRTGGNEQYF. The CDR3 bases are TGTGCCAGCAGTCCCTCTCGGACAGGGGGCAACGAGCAGTACTTC.

The chain carries TRBV11-3 and TRBJ2-4; a weak D match, TRBD1 (6 bases). CDR1 and CDR2 (germline): SGHNT, YENEEA. This CDR3 has 12 residues. V lost 1 base and J lost 15, with 13 bases in between. CDR3 in DNA: TGTGCCAGCAGCTTAGGGCTAGGGGGTCGGTACTTC. Translating it yields CASSLGLGGRYF.

As to this clone: At one end the junction does not follow the germline gene, possibly because of a read error. V is TRBV7-9 and J is TRBJ1-1; D is unclear. Germline lookup yields CDR1 SEHNR and CDR2 FQNEAQ (reference sequence). CDR3 length: 12 amino acids. The CDR3 loop is CSSSLGGTEAFF. The CDR3 coding sequence is TGTTCCAGCAGCTTAGGCGGCACTGAAGCTTTCTTT.